One sample yielded the 18 T cell receptor beta chains listed below, sequenced in a study of blood T cell repertoires in COVID-19. TCRdb's copy holds only in-frame clones and misses some; the assay was immunoSEQ multiplex PCR. The sample has roughly 200,000 clones; roughly 86% are singletons. Sequenced input: peripheral blood. The receptors here all came from a woman in her seventies with active or convalescent COVID-19.

This clone appeared a single time. The rearrangement joins TRBV4-2 to TRBJ2-1; D possibly corresponds to TRBD1 (5 bases). CDR3 size: 15 residues. Trimming removed 0 bases at V and 9 bases at J, with 15 bases between. The germline V gene has CDR1 LGHNA and CDR2 YNFKEQ. The CDR3 sequence: CASSQDRGSMVEQFF. CDR3 in DNA: TGTGCCAGCAGCCAAGATAGGGGCTCCATGGTTGAGCAGTTCTTC.

This clone was counted only a few times. The chain joins TRBV20-1 to TRBJ2-2; D is possibly TRBD2 (5 bases). The V end was cut by 4 bases, the J end by 13 bases, with 13 bases between. From germline, CDR1 is DFQATT and CDR2 SNEGSKA (reference sequence). This CDR3 contains 11 residues. The DNA for the CDR3 is TGCAGTGCTATCGAAGGGAGTGGGCTGTTTTTT. Its protein product is CSAIEGSGLFF.

This clone was detected once. The CDR3, as DNA: TGTGCCAGTAGTACAATCGACAGACTCACCGGGGAGCTGTTTTTT. Translation: CASSTIDRLTGELFF. This chain links TRBV19 with TRBJ2-2, with TRBD1 as a possible D gene (5 bases). CDR3 length: 15 amino acids. V shed 4 bases and J shed 4 bases, with 13 bases lying between them. CDR1 and CDR2 from the germline V gene are LNHDA and SQIVND (reference sequence).

This clone was seen a handful of times. V is TRBV11-2 and J is TRBJ2-4; D is unresolved. The germline V gene encodes CDR1 SGHAT and CDR2 FQNNGV. This CDR3 is built from 17 residues. Trimming cost V 2 bases and J 2 bases, with 16 bases left between them. The CDR3 bases are TGTGCCAGCAGCTTAACCACTGTCCGTCTTACCAAAAACATTCAGTACTTC. This gives the protein CASSLTTVRLTKNIQYF.

The rearrangement joins TRBV19 to TRBJ2-3; 7 positions match TRBD1. The V gene's germline CDR1 is LNHDA and CDR2 SQIVND (reference sequence). This CDR3 contains 15 residues. Germline trimming cut 8 bases from V and 3 bases from J; bases unmatched to any gene: 11. This chain's CDR3 is CASGQTGTGTDTQYF. The CDR3, as DNA: TGTGCCAGTGGACAGACAGGGACGGGTACAGATACGCAGTATTTT.

The genes are TRBV28 and TRBJ2-7; 8 nucleotides agree with TRBD1. Germline values: CDR1 MDHEN, CDR2 SYDVKM. Unmatched junction bases numbered 11, after V lost 6 bases and J lost 4 bases. The CDR3 runs to 15 residues. Here the CDR3 DNA reads TGTGCCAGCAGCGTCAAACAGGGGGTTTCGTACGAGCAGTACTTC. It translates to CASSVKQGVSYEQYF.

This sequence joins TRBV6-6 and TRBJ1-1; TRBD1 aligns across 8 bases. Germline CDR1 reads MNHNY; CDR2 reads SVGAGI (reference sequence). Germline trimming cut 5 bases from V and 0 bases from J; bases unmatched to any gene: 8. The CDR3 has 16 amino acids. DNA for the CDR3: TGTGCCAGCAGTAACGGACAGGGAGGTGTGAACACTGAAGCTTTCTTT. It is translated as CASSNGQGGVNTEAFF.

This chain connects TRBV19 to TRBJ2-7, with D perhaps TRBD2 (9 bases). The V gene lost 2 bases and the J gene lost 3 bases, with 41 bases spanning the gap. The CDR3 covers 24 residues. The V gene's germline CDR1 is LNHDA and CDR2 SQIVND (reference sequence). CDR3 sequence reads: CASSIKHQGALSGLAKFDFYEQYF. In DNA form, the CDR3 reads TGTGCCAGTAGTATAAAGCACCAGGGGGCACTTTCGGGACTAGCAAAATTCGATTTCTACGAGCAGTACTTC. Together with reference TRBV19 and TRBJ2-7, the CDR3 gives the full variable domain: DGGITQSPKYLFRKEGQNVTLSCEQNLNHDAMYWYRQDPGQGLRLIYYSQIVNDFQKGDIAEGYSVSREKKESFPLTVTSAQKNPTAFYLCASSIKHQGALSGLAKFDFYEQYFGPGTRLTVT.

V gene TRBV18 combines with J gene TRBJ2-7, with D tentatively TRBD1 (6 bases). V gave up 2 bases and J gave up 5 bases, with 16 bases separating them. From germline, CDR1 is KGHSH and CDR2 LQKENI. The CDR3 totals 15 residues. CDR3 DNA sequence: TGTGCCAGCTCACCATACGGCAGGGGATCCGACGAGCAGTACTTC. This codes for CASSPYGRGSDEQYF.

The V gene is TRBV5-6, the J gene TRBJ2-7; 7 bases match TRBD2. The germline gives CDR1 SGHDT, CDR2 YYEEEE. This CDR3 is 13 amino acids long. With 2 bases clipped from V and 3 bases from J, the junction kept 2 bases outside the gene matches. In nucleotides, the CDR3 is TGTGCCAGCAGCTTCGGGACTAACTACGAGCAGTACTTC. Translation gives CASSFGTNYEQYF.

The chain has TRBV28 and TRBJ2-6; 11 positions agree with TRBD2. Germline CDR1 is MDHEN and CDR2 is SYDVKM. This CDR3 is built from 22 residues. V lost 2 bases and J lost 0; bases outside the gene matches: 15. CDR3 in amino acids: CASSLPYSLPGLAVSGANVLTF. The CDR3 bases are TGTGCCAGCAGTTTACCGTATTCACTCCCGGGACTAGCGGTCTCTGGGGCCAACGTCCTGACTTTC.

The chain recombines TRBV9 with TRBJ2-3, with a possible D match to TRBD1 (5 bases). Germline CDR1 reads SGDLS; CDR2 reads YYNGEE. This CDR3 is built from 15 residues. V dropped 0 bases and J dropped 3 bases, with 11 bases sitting between them. The CDR3 DNA is TGTGCCAGCAGCGTAGCAGGGATCGGGACAGATACGCAGTATTTT. Residues: CASSVAGIGTDTQYF.

This chain connects TRBV28 to TRBJ2-1, with D tentatively TRBD1 (6 bases). The CDR3 extends over 16 amino acids. Germline V lookup: CDR1 MDHEN, CDR2 SYDVKM. V lost 6 bases and J 2 bases, leaving 17 bases between the germline ends. The CDR3 DNA is TGTGCCAGCAGGATGAGGACGAGGGGGACCTACAATGAGCAGTTCTTC. Translation: CASRMRTRGTYNEQFF.

The chain employs TRBV7-9 and TRBJ2-1; TRBD2 matches 13 bases. CDR1 and CDR2 from the germline V gene are SEHNR and FQNEAQ (reference sequence). V lost 6 bases to trimming and J lost 9 bases; unmatched junction nucleotides: 5. This CDR3 is 14 amino acids long. As DNA, the CDR3 is TGTGCCAGCAGACTAGCGGGAGGGCCCGGTGAGCAGTTCTTC. This codes for CASRLAGGPGEQFF. Looking up the rest from reference TRBV7-9 and TRBJ2-1 gives the full variable domain: DTGVSQNPRHKITKRGQNVTFRCDPISEHNRLYWYRQTLGQGPEFLTYFQNEAQLEKSRLLSDRFSAERPKGSFSTLEIQRTEQGDSAMYLCASRLAGGPGEQFFGPGTRLTVL.

This clone was counted once. The DNA for the CDR3 is TGTGCCAGCAGTTTACCGGGGTTCGGTAATGAGCAGTTCTTC. It specifies CASSLPGFGNEQFF. V and J are TRBV28 and TRBJ2-1; a possible D gene is TRBD2 (5 bases). In germline, CDR1 is MDHEN, CDR2 SYDVKM. The germline V and J ends were trimmed by 2 bases and 7 bases, with 12 bases remaining between them. CDR3 length: 14 residues.

The rearrangement joins TRBV18 to TRBJ1-1; 12 positions agree with TRBD1. CDR3 length equals 15 residues. V was clipped by 3 bases and J by 3 bases; unmatched bases: 2. Germline CDR1 and CDR2: KGHSH and LQKENI. CDR3 in amino acids: CASSPGQGAYTEAFF. As DNA, the CDR3 is TGTGCCAGCTCACCGGGACAGGGGGCTTACACTGAAGCTTTCTTT.

This chain joins TRBV3-1 (or the pseudogene TRBV3-2) and TRBJ2-7; D remains ambiguous. This CDR3 is built from 14 residues. Trimming stripped 6 bases from V and 3 bases from J, with 15 bases between. Germline V gives CDR1 LGHDT, CDR2 YNNKEL (reference sequence). The CDR3 DNA follows: TGTGCCAGCAGAATTACGGGTGAGTTCTACGAGCAGTACTTC. Translation gives CASRITGEFYEQYF.

The chain combines TRBV6-1 with TRBJ2-1; 12 positions agree with TRBD1. V lost 4 bases to trimming and J lost 7 bases; unmatched junction nucleotides: 11. The CDR3 length is 17 residues. Germline CDR1 reads MNHNS; CDR2 reads SASEGT. In DNA form, the CDR3 reads TGTGCCAGCAGTGTAACCCCGGGACAGGGGGCGAGAAATGAGCAGTTCTTC. Protein product: CASSVTPGQGARNEQFF.